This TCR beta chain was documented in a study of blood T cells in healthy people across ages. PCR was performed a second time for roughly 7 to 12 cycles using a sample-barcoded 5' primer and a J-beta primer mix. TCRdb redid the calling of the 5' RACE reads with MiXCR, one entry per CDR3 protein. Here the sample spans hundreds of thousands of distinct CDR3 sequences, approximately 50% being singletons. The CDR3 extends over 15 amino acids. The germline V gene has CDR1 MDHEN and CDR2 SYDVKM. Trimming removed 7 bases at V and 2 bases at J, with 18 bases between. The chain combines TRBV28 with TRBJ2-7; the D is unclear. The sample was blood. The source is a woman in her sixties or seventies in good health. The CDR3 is CASTNPPGLAYEQYF. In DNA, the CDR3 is TGTGCCAGCACCAACCCCCCGGGTTTGGCCTACGAGCAGTACTTC.